One and the same sample provided the 21 T cell receptor beta chains below, sequenced in a study of CD8 T cells in ankylosing spondylitis. Study-wide findings and caveats: Within ankylosing spondylitis blood, a TCR beta motif made up of several highly homologous variants appeared to be characteristic.

Each CDR3 protein gets one entry after TCRdb re-called the 5' RACE reads with MiXCR. The sample records more than 600,000 distinct CDR3 sequences, under 20% being singletons. The antigens for these receptors are not known. The sequencing input was blood, either unsorted or a sorted T cell fraction (not recorded which). Receptors were obtained from a male donor with ankylosing spondylitis.

This clonotype was observed at least ten times. The chain employs TRBV11-2 and TRBJ2-7; perhaps D is TRBD1 or TRBD2 (5 bases each). Trimming cost V 5 bases and J 2 bases, with 25 bases left between them. The CDR3 sequence is 18 residues long. Germline values: CDR1 SGHAT, CDR2 FQNNGV. CDR3 in amino acids: CASSKQYPGTVGTYEQYF. CDR3 DNA sequence: TGTGCCAGCAGCAAGCAATACCCCGGGACGGTTGGGACCTACGAGCAGTACTTC.

In this sample, this clonotype turned up a few times. The chain uses TRBV27 and TRBJ2-1; D is ambiguous. CDR1 MNHEY and CDR2 SMNVEV come from the germline V gene (reference sequence). Trimming took off 8 bases at V and 0 bases at J, with 14 bases between the two ends. CDR3 length: 15 residues. CDR3 bases: TGTGCCAGCGGCCCCGTCGCGGCCTCCTACAATGAGCAGTTCTTC. Protein sequence: CASGPVAASYNEQFF.

In this sample, this clonotype turned up many times. The gene calls are TRBV5-1 and TRBJ1-1; D uncertain. Germline loops: CDR1 SGHRS, CDR2 YFSETQ. The V end lost 4 bases, the J end lost 0 bases, and 10 bases lay between the germline ends. This CDR3 has 14 residues. The CDR3 DNA is TGCGCCAGCAGCCCCAGTCGGGTGAACACTGAAGCTTTCTTT. Protein sequence: CASSPSRVNTEAFF.

This clonotype was seen a few times. The CDR3 loop reads CASSFGTRGRATDTQYF. Written as DNA, the CDR3 is TGTGCCAGCAGCTTCGGTACCCGAGGGAGGGCCACAGATACGCAGTATTTT. The V and J genes are TRBV7-2 and TRBJ2-3; the match to TRBD2 covers 7 bases. V gave up 3 bases and J gave up 2 bases; unmatched junction bases: 11. Germline CDR1 SGHTA, CDR2 FQGNSA. The CDR3 length is 17 residues.

V is TRBV20-1 and J is TRBJ1-1, with D unclear. Germline-derived CDR1 and CDR2 are DFQATT and SNEGSKA (reference sequence). The CDR3 contains 15 residues. V lost 4 bases, J lost 3 bases, and 18 bases lay in between. In nucleotides, the CDR3 is TGCAGTGCTACACCGGGAGAGAGACTACACACTGAAGCTTTCTTT. This sequence encodes CSATPGERLHTEAFF.

In nucleotides, the CDR3 is TGTGCCACCCTATATGACCCCCCGGACAGGCTGCGGTATTTT. Translation: CATLYDPPDRLRYF. The V and J genes are TRBV24-1 and TRBJ2-3; 7 bases map to TRBD1. The CDR3 is 14 residues long. Germline V gene lookup returns CDR1 KGHDR and CDR2 SFDVKD. The V and J ends lost 9 bases and 14 bases, in that order; junction bases with no gene match: 19.

This clonotype was counted a few times. This sequence joins TRBV14 and TRBJ2-1, with 7 bases aligning to TRBD2. The germline V gene has CDR1 SGHDN and CDR2 FVKESK. The CDR3 covers 16 residues. V dropped 1 base and J dropped 3; count of bases not matched to a gene: 6. CDR3 sequence (DNA): TGTGCCAGCAGCCAAGGGCTAGCGGTTCTCTACAATGAGCAGTTCTTC. Amino acid sequence: CASSQGLAVLYNEQFF. Combining the CDR3 with reference TRBV14 and TRBJ2-1 gives the whole variable domain EAGVTQFPSHSVIEKGQTVTLRCDPISGHDNLYWYRRVMGKEIKFLLHFVKESKQDESGMPNNRFLAERTGGTYSTLKVQPAELEDSGVYFCASSQGLAVLYNEQFFGPGTRLTVL.

This clonotype was detected many times. This chain links TRBV20-1 with TRBJ1-1; TRBD1 matches at 9 bases. The CDR3 contains 14 residues. V gave up 3 bases and J gave up 5 bases; unmatched junction bases: 7. Germline V gene lookup returns CDR1 DFQATT and CDR2 SNEGSKA (reference sequence). Written as DNA, the CDR3 is TGCAGTGCTAGTCTCAACAGGGGGCGGACTGAAGCTTTCTTT. It codes for CSASLNRGRTEAFF.

This clonotype was seen at least ten times. This chain joins TRBV4-1 and TRBJ2-6; D is unresolved. Trimming pared 0 bases from V and 2 bases from J, leaving 11 bases between. Germline-derived CDR1 and CDR2 are MGHRA and YSYEKL. This CDR3 spans 17 amino acids. CDR3 bases: TGCGCCAGCAGCCAAGATTGGATCAGGACTGGGGCCAACGTCCTGACTTTC. Its translation: CASSQDWIRTGANVLTF.

This clonotype came up a few times. V is TRBV7-2 and J is TRBJ2-1, with 7 bases fitting TRBD1. Germline CDR1 and CDR2: SGHTA and FQGNSA. V was pared by 5 bases and J by 9 bases, with 4 bases of the junction left unmatched. This CDR3 spans 12 amino acids. The CDR3 coding sequence is TGTGCCAGCAGCCGAACAGGGGTTGAGCAGTTCTTC. The encoded protein is CASSRTGVEQFF.

This chain joins TRBV4-1 and TRBJ2-5, with TRBD2 identical over 8 bases. Germline values: CDR1 MGHRA, CDR2 YSYEKL. V gave up 1 base and J gave up 5 bases; unmatched junction bases: 9. The CDR3 is 16 amino acids. The CDR3 region has the DNA TGCGCCAGCAGCCAAGTAGCGGGGAGGAAGGGGGAGACCCAGTACTTC. Its translation is CASSQVAGRKGETQYF.

V is TRBV5-6 and J is TRBJ1-2, with D perhaps matching TRBD1 (5 bases). V was clipped by 2 bases and J by 3 bases, with 8 bases between them. Germline-derived CDR1 and CDR2 are SGHDT and YYEEEE. This CDR3 comprises 13 residues. The CDR3, as DNA: TGTGCCAGCAGCTTCGGGGCAGACTATGGCTACACCTTC. Amino acid sequence: CASSFGADYGYTF. Looking up the rest from reference TRBV5-6 and TRBJ1-2 gives the full variable domain: DAGVTQSPTHLIKTRGQQVTLRCSPKSGHDTVSWYQQALGQGPQFIFQYYEEEERQRGNFPDRFSGHQFPNYSSELNVNALLLGDSALYLCASSFGADYGYTFGSGTRLTVV.

This clonotype was seen only a few times. Written as DNA, the CDR3 is TGTGCCAGCATAAGGAATGAGCAGTTCTTC. It specifies CASIRNEQFF. V is TRBV28 and J is TRBJ2-1; D not certain. Germline V gene data show CDR1 as MDHEN and CDR2 as SYDVKM. Trimming removed 7 bases at V and 7 bases at J, with 5 bases between. The CDR3 has 10 amino acids.

This clonotype was counted at least ten times. The gene calls are TRBV9 and TRBJ2-7, with 14 bases aligning to TRBD2. Per the germline V gene, CDR1 is SGDLS and CDR2 is YYNGEE. The CDR3 spans 15 residues. V was pared by 3 bases and J by 3 bases, with 2 bases of the junction left unmatched. Here the CDR3 reads CASSAGTSGSYEQYF. The CDR3 DNA sequence: TGTGCCAGCAGCGCAGGGACTAGCGGGAGCTACGAGCAGTACTTC.

The V and J genes are TRBV28 and TRBJ2-1; D may be TRBD1 (5 bases). From germline, CDR1 is MDHEN and CDR2 SYDVKM. V gave up 3 bases and J gave up 8 bases, with 11 bases separating them. There are 13 residues in the CDR3. The CDR3 DNA sequence: TGTGCCAGCAGTTTGCATGGGGCTTATGAGCAGTTCTTC. This encodes CASSLHGAYEQFF.

V and J are TRBV5-1 and TRBJ2-2; TRBD2 agrees at 10 bases. Germline V gene sequence: CDR1 SGHRS, CDR2 YFSETQ. The V segment lost 1 base and the J segment 5 bases; nucleotides outside the gene matches: 5. The CDR3 contains 16 residues. CDR3 bases: TGCGCCAGCAGCTTGACTAGCGGGACACATACCGGGGAGCTGTTTTTT. Translated: CASSLTSGTHTGELFF.

To note about this clonotype: The germline gene is not matched at one end of the junction; a read error may be the cause. The rearrangement joins TRBV30 to TRBJ2-7; D is perhaps TRBD1 (6 bases). The CDR3 runs 13 residues. The germline V gene has CDR1 GTSNPN and CDR2 SVGIG (reference sequence). The DNA for the CDR3 is TGTGTCTGGAGTCTCTCCGGGACAAGCGAGCAGTACTTC. Amino acid sequence: CVWSLSGTSEQYF.

The chain has TRBV2 and TRBJ1-4; D unresolved. There are 14 residues in the CDR3. V lost 7 bases to trimming and J lost 5 bases, with 14 bases between them. Germline V gene lookup returns CDR1 SNHLY and CDR2 FYNNEI. CDR3: CASKERLRNEKLFF. The DNA for the CDR3 is TGTGCCAGCAAAGAAAGACTTCGGAATGAAAAACTGTTTTTT.

This clonotype appeared a few times. V is TRBV4-1 and J is TRBJ2-2; maybe TRBD2 (5 bases). The CDR3 consists of 16 residues. CDR1 is MGHRA, CDR2 YSYEKL, per germline. Trimming shortened V by 1 base and J by 0 bases, and 9 bases separated the two germline ends. CDR3 nucleotide sequence: TGCGCCAGCAGCCAAGTCCGACTACCGAACACCGGGGAGCTGTTTTTT. It codes for CASSQVRLPNTGELFF.

The chain joins TRBV20-1 to TRBJ2-1; D is possibly TRBD1 (5 bases). The CDR3 runs to 12 residues. Germline V gene lookup returns CDR1 DFQATT and CDR2 SNEGSKA (reference sequence). Trimming removed 5 bases from V and 6 bases from J, with 11 bases in between. CDR3 nucleotide sequence: TGCAGTGCTGGGGCTAGAAGCAATGAGCAGTTCTTC. Translating it yields CSAGARSNEQFF.

In its sample, this clonotype was seen a few times. CDR3 in DNA: TGCAGCGTGACGGGACAGGAGTTGTTGGGAGCTTTCTTT. This sequence encodes CSVTGQELLGAFF. This rearrangement joins TRBV29-1 to TRBJ1-1, with TRBD1 identical over 8 bases. V shed 6 bases and J 10 bases; nucleotides not matched to a gene: 13. There are 13 residues in the CDR3. The germline V gene has CDR1 SQVTM and CDR2 ANQGSEA.